The T cell receptor beta chain described here comes from a study of human T cells and chemical hapten exposure. On this clonotype itself: What it recognizes is unknown. A read error may account for a junction end that differs from germline.

This CDR3 is 15 amino acids long. Germline V CDR1 and CDR2: SNHLY, FYNNEI. As the library was built, unique molecular identifiers were attached to individual cDNA molecules. One entry per CDR3 protein, called by TCRdb with MiXCR from the RACE reads. The sample holds approximately 97,000 distinct CDR3 sequences, approximately 9.7% seen once. This sample's time point: healthy volunteer bleed at 2 weeks. Total RNA was extracted from unfractionated whole blood. The study, taken as a whole, reports: After DPC sensitization, TCRs above 1 in 1000 frequency showed no change.

The clonotype was recovered from a female donor in good health. Some clones in this sample may be carry-over from other donors' samples. The chain carries TRBV2 and TRBJ1-5; 10 nucleotides align to TRBD1. Sequencing was carried out using whole blood. The DNA for the CDR3 is TGTGCCTGCAGTGCAGACAGGGGGCTAAGACAGCCCCAGCATTTT. It translates to CACSADRGLRQPQHF.